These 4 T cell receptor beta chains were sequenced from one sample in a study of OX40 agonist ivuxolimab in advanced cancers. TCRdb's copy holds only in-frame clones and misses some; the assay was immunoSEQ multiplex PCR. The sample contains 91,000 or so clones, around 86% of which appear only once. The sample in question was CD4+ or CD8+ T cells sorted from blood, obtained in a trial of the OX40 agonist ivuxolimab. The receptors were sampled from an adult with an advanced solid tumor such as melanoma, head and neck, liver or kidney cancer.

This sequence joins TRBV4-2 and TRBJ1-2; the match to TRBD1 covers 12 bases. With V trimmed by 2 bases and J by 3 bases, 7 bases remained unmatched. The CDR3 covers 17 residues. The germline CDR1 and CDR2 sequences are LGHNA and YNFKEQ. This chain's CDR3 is CASSQRQGQGADYGYTF. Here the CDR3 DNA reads TGTGCCAGCAGCCAACGCCAGGGACAGGGGGCTGACTATGGCTACACCTTC.

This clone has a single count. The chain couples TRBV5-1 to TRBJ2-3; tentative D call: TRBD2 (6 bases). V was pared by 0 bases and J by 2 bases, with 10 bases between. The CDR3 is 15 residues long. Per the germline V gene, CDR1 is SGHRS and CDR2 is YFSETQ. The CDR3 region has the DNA TGCGCCAGCAGCTTGGAAGCGGGCCTCACAGATACGCAGTATTTT. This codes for CASSLEAGLTDTQYF.

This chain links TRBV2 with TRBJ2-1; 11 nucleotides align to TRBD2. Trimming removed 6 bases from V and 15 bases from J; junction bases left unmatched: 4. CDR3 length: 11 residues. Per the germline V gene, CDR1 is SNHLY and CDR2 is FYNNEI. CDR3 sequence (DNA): TGTGCCAGCAGACTAGCGGGAGATAGGTTCTTC. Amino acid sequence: CASRLAGDRFF.

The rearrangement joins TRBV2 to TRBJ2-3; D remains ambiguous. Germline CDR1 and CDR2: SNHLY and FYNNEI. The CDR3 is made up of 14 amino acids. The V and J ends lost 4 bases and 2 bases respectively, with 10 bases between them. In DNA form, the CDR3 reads TGTGCCAGCAGTGCCAGTTTACCCACAGATACGCAGTATTTT. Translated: CASSASLPTDTQYF.